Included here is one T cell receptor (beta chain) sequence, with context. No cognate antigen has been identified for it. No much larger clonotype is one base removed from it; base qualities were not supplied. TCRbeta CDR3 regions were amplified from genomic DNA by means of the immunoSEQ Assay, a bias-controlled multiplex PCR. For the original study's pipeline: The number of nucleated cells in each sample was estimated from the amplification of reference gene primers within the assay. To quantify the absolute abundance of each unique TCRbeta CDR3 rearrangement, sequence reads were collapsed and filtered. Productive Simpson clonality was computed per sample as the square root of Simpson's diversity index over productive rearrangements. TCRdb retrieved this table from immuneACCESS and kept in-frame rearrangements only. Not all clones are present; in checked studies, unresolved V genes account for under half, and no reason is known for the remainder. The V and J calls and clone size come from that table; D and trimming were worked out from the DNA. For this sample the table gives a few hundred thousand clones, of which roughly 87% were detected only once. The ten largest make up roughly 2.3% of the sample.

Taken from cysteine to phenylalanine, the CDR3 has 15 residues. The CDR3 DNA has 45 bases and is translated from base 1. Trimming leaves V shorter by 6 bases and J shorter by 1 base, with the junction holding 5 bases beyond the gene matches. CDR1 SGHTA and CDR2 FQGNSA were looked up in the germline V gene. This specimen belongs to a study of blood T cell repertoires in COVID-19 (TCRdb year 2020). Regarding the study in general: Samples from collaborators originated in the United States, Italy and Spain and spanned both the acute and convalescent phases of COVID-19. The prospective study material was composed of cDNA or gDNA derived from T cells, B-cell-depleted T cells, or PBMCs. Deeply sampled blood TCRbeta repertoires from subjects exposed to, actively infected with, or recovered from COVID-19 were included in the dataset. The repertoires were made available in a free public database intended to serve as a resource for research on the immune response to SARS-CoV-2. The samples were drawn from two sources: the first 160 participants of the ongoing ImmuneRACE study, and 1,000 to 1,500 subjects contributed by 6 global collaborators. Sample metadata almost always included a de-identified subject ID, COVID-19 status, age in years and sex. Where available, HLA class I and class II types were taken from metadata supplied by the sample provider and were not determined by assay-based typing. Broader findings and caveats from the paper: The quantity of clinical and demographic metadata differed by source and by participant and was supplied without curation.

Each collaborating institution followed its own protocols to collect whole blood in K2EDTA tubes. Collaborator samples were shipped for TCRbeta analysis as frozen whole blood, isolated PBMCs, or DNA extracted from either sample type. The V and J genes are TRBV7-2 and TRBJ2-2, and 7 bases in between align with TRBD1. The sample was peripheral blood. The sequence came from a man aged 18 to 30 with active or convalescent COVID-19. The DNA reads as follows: TGTGCCAGCAGGGCCCGGGACAGGAACACCGGGGAGCTGTTTTTT. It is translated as CASRARDRNTGELFF.